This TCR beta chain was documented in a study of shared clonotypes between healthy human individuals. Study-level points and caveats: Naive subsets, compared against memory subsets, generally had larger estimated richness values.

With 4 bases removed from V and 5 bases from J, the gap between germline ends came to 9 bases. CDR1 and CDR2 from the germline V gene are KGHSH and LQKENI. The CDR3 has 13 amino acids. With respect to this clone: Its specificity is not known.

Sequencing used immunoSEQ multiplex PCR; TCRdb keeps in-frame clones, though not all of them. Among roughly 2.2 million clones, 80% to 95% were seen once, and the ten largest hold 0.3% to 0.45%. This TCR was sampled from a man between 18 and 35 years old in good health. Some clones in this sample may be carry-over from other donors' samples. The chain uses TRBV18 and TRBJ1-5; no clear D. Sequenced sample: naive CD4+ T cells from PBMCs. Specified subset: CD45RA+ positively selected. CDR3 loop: CASSRNGDQPQHF. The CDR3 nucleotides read TGTGCCAGCTCACGGAACGGTGATCAGCCCCAGCATTTT.